Presented here are 6 T cell receptor beta chains from one specimen sequenced in a study of shared clonotypes between healthy human individuals. Naive CD8 cells comprised CD45RO-negative, CCR7-positively selected cells, excluding terminally differentiated effector memory CD45RA+ cells. Only in-frame clones appear in the TCRdb table, and some are missing; sequencing was by immunoSEQ multiplex PCR. The data show about 580,000 clones, more than 95% seen once. Sequencing was carried out using naive CD8+ T cells sorted from blood. Receptor source: a man aged 25-45 years in good health.

This rearrangement joins TRBV15 to TRBJ2-5; TRBD2 is a possible D gene (6 bases). Germline assignment: CDR1 LNHNV and CDR2 YYDKDF (reference sequence). The CDR3 is 15 residues long. The V end was cut by 0 bases, the J end by 2 bases, with 10 bases between. CDR3 region: CATSRDLGLQETQYF. In DNA form, the CDR3 reads TGTGCCACCAGCAGAGATCTAGGACTACAAGAGACCCAGTACTTC.

The chain couples TRBV7-9 to TRBJ2-3, with D possibly TRBD1 on 6 matching bases. V was cut by 4 bases and J by 4 bases, with 15 bases left in between. Germline V gene lookup returns CDR1 SEHNR and CDR2 FQNEAQ (reference sequence). This CDR3 comprises 15 residues. CDR3 sequence (DNA): TGTGCCAGCAGCTCGGCCCGACAGGTACCAGATACGCAGTATTTT. It codes for CASSSARQVPDTQYF. The full variable domain, its missing parts supplied by reference TRBV7-9 and TRBJ2-3, is DTGVSQNPRHKITKRGQNVTFRCDPISEHNRLYWYRQTLGQGPEFLTYFQNEAQLEKSRLLSDRFSAERPKGSFSTLEIQRTEQGDSAMYLCASSSARQVPDTQYFGPGTRLTVL.

The J gene is TRBJ2-3, the V gene TRBV5-4; D gene uncertain. Germline V gene sequence: CDR1 SGHNT, CDR2 YYREEE (reference sequence). CDR3 size: 15 residues. Deletions cut 0 bases from V and 2 bases from J, with 10 bases between. The DNA for the CDR3 is TGTGCCAGCAGCTTGGGCAGGCCCTACACAGATACGCAGTATTTT. It specifies CASSLGRPYTDTQYF.

J is TRBJ2-1 and V is TRBV27; D is perhaps TRBD2 (6 bases). The CDR3 covers 13 residues. V was trimmed by 5 bases and J by 4 bases, leaving 9 bases between them. The germline V gene encodes CDR1 MNHEY and CDR2 SMNVEV (reference sequence). CDR3 bases: TGTGCCAGCAGTCCCCGGGAGTACAATGAGCAGTTCTTC. Its translation is CASSPREYNEQFF.

For the CDR3, the DNA is TGTGCCAGCAGTTCCCTCCCTTCGGTCGGCGGGACCGTATACGAGCAGTACTTC. Protein product: CASSSLPSVGGTVYEQYF. V is TRBV27 and J is TRBJ2-7, with D maybe TRBD2 (6 bases). Germline lookup yields CDR1 MNHEY and CDR2 SMNVEV (reference sequence). The CDR3 has 18 residues. Trimming stripped 4 bases from V and 4 bases from J, with 26 bases between.

The rearrangement links TRBV5-5 to TRBJ2-7, with a possible D match to TRBD1 (6 bases). Trimming stripped 5 bases from V and 0 bases from J, with 15 bases between. Germline CDR1 SGHKS, CDR2 YYEKEE (reference sequence). The CDR3 sequence is 15 residues long. The CDR3 loop is CASSLRGSSSYEQYF. CDR3 sequence (DNA): TGTGCCAGCAGTTTGAGGGGGTCTAGCTCCTACGAGCAGTACTTC.